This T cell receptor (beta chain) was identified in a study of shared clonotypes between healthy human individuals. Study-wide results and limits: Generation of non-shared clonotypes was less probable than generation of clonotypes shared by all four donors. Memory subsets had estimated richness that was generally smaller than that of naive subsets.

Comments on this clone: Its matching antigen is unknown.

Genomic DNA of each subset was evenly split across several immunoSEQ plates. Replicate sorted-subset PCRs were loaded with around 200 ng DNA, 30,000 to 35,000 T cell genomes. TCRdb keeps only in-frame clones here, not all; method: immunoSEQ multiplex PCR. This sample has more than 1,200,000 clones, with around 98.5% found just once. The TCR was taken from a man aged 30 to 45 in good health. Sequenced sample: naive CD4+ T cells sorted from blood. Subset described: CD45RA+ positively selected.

The CDR3 nucleotides read TGTGCCAGCAGTTTAGGACAGAGATACAATGAGCAGTTCTTC. It encodes CASSLGQRYNEQFF. V and J are TRBV27 and TRBJ2-1; tentatively, D is TRBD1 (6 bases). CDR1 MNHEY and CDR2 SMNVEV come from the germline V gene (reference sequence). V lost 2 bases and J 4 bases, leaving 9 bases between the germline ends. This CDR3 is built from 14 residues.